This is a list of T cell receptor beta chains from one sample in a study of CD8 T cells in Susac syndrome. MiXCR, applied by TCRdb to the immunoSEQ multiplex PCR reads, yields one record per CDR3 protein. The table has 70,000 to 85,000 distinct CDR3 sequences, roughly 95% seen once; the top ten hold more than 0.35%. The sequencing input was CD8+ T cells from PBMCs. All receptors derive from a human donor with Susac syndrome. The CDR3 runs from the conserved cysteine through the conserved F or W. A D gene is named only where the DNA matches it firmly.

V gene	D gene	J gene	CDR3 protein	CDR3 DNA
TRBV20-1	TRBD2	TRBJ2-7	CSARDLAGLDYEQYF	TGCAGTGCTAGAGACTTAGCGGGACTAGACTACGAGCAGTACTTC
TRBV27	TRBD1	TRBJ2-5	CASSLSGTGWETQYF	TGTGCCAGCAGTTTATCGGGGACAGGGTGGGAGACCCAGTACTTC
TRBV29-1	TRBD1	TRBJ2-7	CSVEGDSYEQYF	TGCAGCGTTGAGGGGGACAGCTACGAGCAGTACTTC
TRBV21-1	.	TRBJ2-1	CASSKEPLPGQAYNEQFF	TGTGCCAGCAGCAAAGAGCCTCTGCCGGGACAGGCCTACAATGAGCAGTTCTTC
TRBV6-4	.	TRBJ2-3	CASRPYPGGLADTQYF	TGTGCCAGCAGGCCCTACCCCGGGGGCCTAGCAGATACGCAGTATTTT
TRBV13	TRBD1	TRBJ2-5	CASSQGPGGRETQYF	TGTGCCAGCAGCCAGGGACCAGGGGGCCGGGAGACCCAGTACTTC
TRBV11-1	.	TRBJ2-1	CASRGFAANEQFF	TGTGCCAGCAGGGGTTTCGCGGCCAATGAGCAGTTCTTC
TRBV7-3	TRBD1	TRBJ2-1	CASSRGQGLDEQFF	TGTGCCAGCAGCCGGGGACAGGGTTTGGATGAGCAGTTCTTC
TRBV29-1	.	TRBJ2-5	CSVDSSGQETQYF	TGCAGCGTTGACTCGTCAGGGCAAGAGACCCAGTACTTC
TRBV7-7	TRBD1	TRBJ2-1	CASTPGTGNEQFF	TGTGCTAGCACCCCTGGGACAGGCAATGAGCAGTTCTTC
TRBV18	.	TRBJ2-3	CASSPETLSTDTQYF	TGTGCCAGCTCACCCGAGACTTTGAGCACAGATACGCAGTATTTT